Below are 10 T cell receptor beta chains sequenced from a single sample in a study of blood T cell repertoires in COVID-19 (dated by TCRdb to 2018 to 2020). The protocol used for the library was the immunoSEQ multiplex PCR assay. Sourced from immuneACCESS, this table was stored by TCRdb with only in-frame sequences that have V and J called. A share of the clones is absent; for the studies checked, an unresolved V gene accounts for under half, and the remainder has no known explanation. For this sample the table gives about 210,000 clones, of which about 85% were detected only once. The ten largest account for 0.55% to 0.75% of the sample. The source material was peripheral blood. Receptor source: a man aged 35 to 55 with acute or convalescent COVID-19.

The chain is built from TRBV9 and TRBJ1-2, with 11 positions matching TRBD1. The ends lost 7 bases at V and 8 bases at J; junction bases unmatched: 13. This CDR3 is built from 15 residues. Germline V lookup: CDR1 SGDLS, CDR2 YYNGEE. In nucleotides, the CDR3 is TGTGCCAGCTCCCCGTGGGGACAGGGGGAGGACGGCTACACCTTC. It translates to CASSPWGQGEDGYTF.

The CDR3 nucleotides are TGCGCCAGCAGCTTGGACTCGGGGCAGTTCTTC. As protein: CASSLDSGQFF. The rearrangement joins TRBV5-1 to TRBJ2-1; D is unresolved. Germline assignment: CDR1 SGHRS and CDR2 YFSETQ. The V gene lost 0 bases and the J gene lost 12 bases, with 7 bases spanning the gap. The CDR3 loop spans 11 amino acids. The variable domain in full, completed from reference TRBV5-1 and TRBJ2-1, reads KAGVTQTPRYLIKTRGQQVTLSCSPISGHRSVSWYQQTPGQGLQFLFEYFSETQRNKGNFPGRFSGRQFSNSRSEMNVSTLELGDSALYLCASSLDSGQFFGPGTRLTVL.

About this clone itself: At one of its ends the junction is not consistent with the germline gene, which may arise from a read error. The J gene is TRBJ1-1, the V gene TRBV19, with TRBD1 identical over 8 bases. The germline gives CDR1 LNHDA, CDR2 SQIVND (reference sequence). The CDR3 runs to 14 residues. In DNA form, the CDR3 reads TGTGCCAGTAGTATTGGACAGGGCGTAGCTGAGGCTTTCTTT. Its translation: CASSIGQGVAEAFF.

This rearrangement joins TRBV3-1 (or the pseudogene TRBV3-2) to TRBJ2-3; 11 bases line up with TRBD2. Trimming took 2 bases from V and 3 from J; bases not matched to a gene: 4. From germline, CDR1 is LGHDT and CDR2 YNNKEL (reference sequence). This CDR3 is built from 16 residues. This chain's CDR3 is CASSQSLAGGTDTQYF. The CDR3 DNA reads TGTGCCAGCAGCCAATCTCTAGCGGGGGGAACAGATACGCAGTATTTT.

J is TRBJ2-7 and V is TRBV2; a weak D match, TRBD1 (5 bases). CDR1 SNHLY and CDR2 FYNNEI come from the germline V gene. This CDR3 is built from 12 residues. V shed 6 bases and J shed 5 bases, with 11 bases lying between them. The CDR3 is CASRGLGDEQYF. In DNA, the CDR3 is TGTGCCAGCAGAGGGTTAGGGGACGAGCAGTACTTC.

The chain links TRBV28 to TRBJ2-2, with D hard to call. This CDR3 comprises 17 residues. Germline CDR1 and CDR2: MDHEN and SYDVKM. Between the trimmed V and J ends, which lost 4 bases and 0 bases, there was a span of 15 bases. CDR3 nucleotide sequence: TGTGCCAGCAGTTCCGCCGCCGAGACACCGAACACCGGGGAGCTGTTTTTT. Encoded protein: CASSSAAETPNTGELFF.

The chain combines TRBV2 with TRBJ2-3; 11 bases fit TRBD2. The CDR3 sequence is 16 residues long. V shed 6 bases, J shed 4 bases, and the junction held 9 bases outside the gene matches. Looked up from germline, CDR1 is SNHLY and CDR2 is FYNNEI. The CDR3 bases are TGTGCCAGCAGCGTAGCGGGAGGGGATAGAGCAGATACGCAGTATTTT. This sequence encodes CASSVAGGDRADTQYF.

The CDR3 is CASSGNEAFF. DNA of the CDR3: TGTGCCAGCTCGGGGAATGAAGCTTTCTTT. The V and J genes are TRBV27 and TRBJ1-1; D is uncertain. The germline gives CDR1 MNHEY, CDR2 SMNVEV (reference sequence). Trimming took off 8 bases at V and 7 bases at J, with 8 bases between the two ends. The CDR3 is 10 residues long.

This chain uses TRBV29-1 with TRBJ2-7; 14 nucleotides align to TRBD2. Looked up from germline, CDR1 is SQVTM and CDR2 is ANQGSEA. This CDR3 is built from 15 residues. After removal of 8 bases from V and 4 bases from J, the junction contained 10 bases not matched to a gene. The CDR3 here is CSPGGTSGSGYEQYF. The CDR3 DNA sequence: TGCAGCCCTGGAGGGACTAGCGGGAGCGGATACGAGCAGTACTTC.

This CDR3 reads CAWSAVGYTEAFF. DNA of the CDR3: TGTGCCTGGAGTGCAGTGGGCTACACTGAAGCTTTCTTT. V and J are TRBV30 and TRBJ1-1; unclear D gene. The CDR3 consists of 13 residues. V gave up 1 base and J gave up 3 bases, with 9 bases separating them. CDR1 is GTSNPN and CDR2 is SVGIG in the germline V gene (reference sequence).